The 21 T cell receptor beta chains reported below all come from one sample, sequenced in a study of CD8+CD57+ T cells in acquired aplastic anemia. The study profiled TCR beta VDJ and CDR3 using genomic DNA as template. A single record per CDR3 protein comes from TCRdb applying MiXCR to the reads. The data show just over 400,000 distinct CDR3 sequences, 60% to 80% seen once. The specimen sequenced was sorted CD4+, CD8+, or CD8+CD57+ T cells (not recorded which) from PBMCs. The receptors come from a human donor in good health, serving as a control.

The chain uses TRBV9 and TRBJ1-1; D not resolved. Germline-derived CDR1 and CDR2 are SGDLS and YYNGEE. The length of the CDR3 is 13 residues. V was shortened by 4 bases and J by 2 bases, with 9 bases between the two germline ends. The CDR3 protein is CASSPRANTEAFF. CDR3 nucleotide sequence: TGTGCCAGCAGCCCCCGTGCTAACACTGAAGCTTTCTTT. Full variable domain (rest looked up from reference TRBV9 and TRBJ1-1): DSGVTQTPKHLITATGQRVTLRCSPRSGDLSVYWYQQSLDQGLQFLIQYYNGEERAKGNILERFSAQQFPDLHSELNLSSLELGDSALYFCASSPRANTEAFFGQGTRLTVV.

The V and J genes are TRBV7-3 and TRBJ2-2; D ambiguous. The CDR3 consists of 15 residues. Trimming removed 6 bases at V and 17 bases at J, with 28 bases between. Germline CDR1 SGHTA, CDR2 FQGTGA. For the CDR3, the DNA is TGTGCCAGCAGGAAAGTCGACGCCTACTACGAGCAGTACTTTTTT. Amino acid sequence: CASRKVDAYYEQYFF.

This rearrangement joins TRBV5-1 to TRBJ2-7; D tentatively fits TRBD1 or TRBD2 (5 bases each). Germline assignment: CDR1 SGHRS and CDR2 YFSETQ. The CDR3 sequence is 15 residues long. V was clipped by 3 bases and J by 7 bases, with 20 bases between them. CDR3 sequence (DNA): TGCGCCAGCAGCTCACAGGCGAGGGATTTTGAGGAGCAGTACTTC. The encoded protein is CASSSQARDFEEQYF. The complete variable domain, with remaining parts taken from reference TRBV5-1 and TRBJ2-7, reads KAGVTQTPRYLIKTRGQQVTLSCSPISGHRSVSWYQQTPGQGLQFLFEYFSETQRNKGNFPGRFSGRQFSNSRSEMNVSTLELGDSALYLCASSSQARDFEEQYFGPGTRLTVT.

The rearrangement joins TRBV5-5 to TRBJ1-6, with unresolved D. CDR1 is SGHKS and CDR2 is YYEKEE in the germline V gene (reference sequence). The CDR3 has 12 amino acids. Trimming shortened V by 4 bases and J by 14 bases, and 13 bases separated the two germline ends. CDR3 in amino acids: CASSPLPWALHF. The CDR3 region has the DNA TGTGCCAGCAGCCCACTCCCCTGGGCCCTCCACTTT.

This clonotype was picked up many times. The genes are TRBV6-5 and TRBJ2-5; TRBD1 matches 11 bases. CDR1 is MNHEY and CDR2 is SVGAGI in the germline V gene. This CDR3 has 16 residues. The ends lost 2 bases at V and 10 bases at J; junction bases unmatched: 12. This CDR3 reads CASSYLTGQGVPHQYF. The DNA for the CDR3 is TGTGCCAGCAGTTACCTAACGGGACAGGGGGTACCTCACCAGTACTTC.

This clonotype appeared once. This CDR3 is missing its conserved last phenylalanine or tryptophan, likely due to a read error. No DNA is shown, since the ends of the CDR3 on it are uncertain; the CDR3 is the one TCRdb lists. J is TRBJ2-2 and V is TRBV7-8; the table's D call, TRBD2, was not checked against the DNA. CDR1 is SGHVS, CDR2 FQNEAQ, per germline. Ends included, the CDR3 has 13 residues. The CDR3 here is CASSQEGTQETQY.

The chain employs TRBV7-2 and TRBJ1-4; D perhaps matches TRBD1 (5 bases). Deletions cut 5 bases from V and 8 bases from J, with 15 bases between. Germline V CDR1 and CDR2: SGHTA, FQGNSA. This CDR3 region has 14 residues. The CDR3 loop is CASSRSGGNEKLFF. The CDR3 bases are TGTGCCAGCAGCCGAAGCGGGGGTAACGAAAAACTGTTTTTT.

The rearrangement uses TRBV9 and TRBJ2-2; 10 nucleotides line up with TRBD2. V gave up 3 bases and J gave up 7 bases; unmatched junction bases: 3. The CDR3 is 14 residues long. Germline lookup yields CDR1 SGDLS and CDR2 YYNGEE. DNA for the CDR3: TGTGCCAGCAGCGAGCGGGGGGGCCTCGGGGAGCTGTTTTTT. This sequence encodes CASSERGGLGELFF.

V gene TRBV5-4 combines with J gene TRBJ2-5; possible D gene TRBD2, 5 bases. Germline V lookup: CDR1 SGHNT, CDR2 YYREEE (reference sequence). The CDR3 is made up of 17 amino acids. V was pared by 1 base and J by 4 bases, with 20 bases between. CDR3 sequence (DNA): TGTGCCAGCAGCTTGAAAGATGGAATAGGAGGATCAGAGACCCAGTACTTC. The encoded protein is CASSLKDGIGGSETQYF.

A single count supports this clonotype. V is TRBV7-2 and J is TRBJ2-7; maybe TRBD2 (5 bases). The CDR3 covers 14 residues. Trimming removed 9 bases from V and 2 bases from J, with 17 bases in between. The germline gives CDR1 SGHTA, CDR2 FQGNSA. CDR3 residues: CASSDVTTTYEQYF. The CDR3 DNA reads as TGTGCCAGTAGCGACGTCACCACAACCTACGAGCAGTACTTC.

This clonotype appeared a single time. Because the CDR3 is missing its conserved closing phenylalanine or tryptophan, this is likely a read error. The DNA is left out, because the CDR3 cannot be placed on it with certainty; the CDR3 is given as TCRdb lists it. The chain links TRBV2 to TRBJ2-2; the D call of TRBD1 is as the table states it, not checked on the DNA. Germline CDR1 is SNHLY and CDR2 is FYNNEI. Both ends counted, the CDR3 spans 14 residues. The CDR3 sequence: CASSSVHGTAELFV.

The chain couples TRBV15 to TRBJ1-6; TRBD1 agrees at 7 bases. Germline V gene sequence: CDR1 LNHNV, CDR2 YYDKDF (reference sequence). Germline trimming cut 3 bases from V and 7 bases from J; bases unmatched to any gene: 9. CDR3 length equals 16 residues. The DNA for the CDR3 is TGTGCCACCAGCAGGGTTACAGGGGAGACGAATTCACCCCTCCACTTT. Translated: CATSRVTGETNSPLHF. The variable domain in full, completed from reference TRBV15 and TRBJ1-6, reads DAMVIQNPRYQVTQFGKPVTLSCSQTLNHNVMYWYQQKSSQAPKLLFHYYDKDFNNEADTPDNFQSRRPNTSFCFLDIRSPGLGDTAMYLCATSRVTGETNSPLHFGNGTRLTVT.

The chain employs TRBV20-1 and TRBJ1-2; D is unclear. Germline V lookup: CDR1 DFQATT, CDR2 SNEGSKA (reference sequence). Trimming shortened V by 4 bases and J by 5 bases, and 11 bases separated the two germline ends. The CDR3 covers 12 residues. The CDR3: CSATDGRYGYTF. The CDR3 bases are TGCAGTGCTACAGACGGGAGATATGGCTACACCTTC.

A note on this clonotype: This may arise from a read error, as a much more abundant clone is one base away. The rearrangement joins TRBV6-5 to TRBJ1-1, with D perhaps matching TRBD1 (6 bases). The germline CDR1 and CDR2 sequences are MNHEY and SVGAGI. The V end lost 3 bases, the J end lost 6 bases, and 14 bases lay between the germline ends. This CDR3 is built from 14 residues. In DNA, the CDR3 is TGTGCCAGCAGTTATGAGCGGAGGGGGGCTGAAGCTTTCTTT. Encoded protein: CASSYERRGAEAFF.

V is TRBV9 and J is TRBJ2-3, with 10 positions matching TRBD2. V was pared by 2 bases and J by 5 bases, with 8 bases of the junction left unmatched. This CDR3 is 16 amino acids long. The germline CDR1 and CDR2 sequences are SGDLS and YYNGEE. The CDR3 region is CASSVLVAGGLDTQYF. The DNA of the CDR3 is TGTGCCAGCAGCGTCCTGGTAGCGGGGGGCCTAGATACGCAGTATTTT. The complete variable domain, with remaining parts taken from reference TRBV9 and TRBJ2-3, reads DSGVTQTPKHLITATGQRVTLRCSPRSGDLSVYWYQQSLDQGLQFLIQYYNGEERAKGNILERFSAQQFPDLHSELNLSSLELGDSALYFCASSVLVAGGLDTQYFGPGTRLTVL.

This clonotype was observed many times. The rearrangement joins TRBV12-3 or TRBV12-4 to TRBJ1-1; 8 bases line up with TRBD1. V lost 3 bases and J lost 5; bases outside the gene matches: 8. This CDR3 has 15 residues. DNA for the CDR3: TGTGCCAGCAGTTTTCCGACAGGGGTTGAGACTGAAGCTTTCTTT. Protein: CASSFPTGVETEAFF.

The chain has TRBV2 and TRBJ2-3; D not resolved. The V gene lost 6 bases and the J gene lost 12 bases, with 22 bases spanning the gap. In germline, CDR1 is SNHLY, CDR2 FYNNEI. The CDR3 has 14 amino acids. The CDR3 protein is CASSPDRPIVPQYF. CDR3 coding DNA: TGTGCCAGCAGCCCTGACCGGCCTATAGTTCCCCAGTATTTT.

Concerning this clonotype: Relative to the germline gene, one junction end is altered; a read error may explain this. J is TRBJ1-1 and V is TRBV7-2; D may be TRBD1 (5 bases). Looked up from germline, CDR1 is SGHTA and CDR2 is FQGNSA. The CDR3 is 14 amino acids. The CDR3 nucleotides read TGTGCCAGCAGCCGAGCTGGGCTAGCGGGGGTTTACGAGTTT. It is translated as CASSRAGLAGVYEF.

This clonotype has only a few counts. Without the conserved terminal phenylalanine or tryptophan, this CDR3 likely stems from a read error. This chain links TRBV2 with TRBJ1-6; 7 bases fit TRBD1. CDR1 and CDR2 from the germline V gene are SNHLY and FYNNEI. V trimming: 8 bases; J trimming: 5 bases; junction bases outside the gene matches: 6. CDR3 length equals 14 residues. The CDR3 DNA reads TGTGCCAGCGGCCGGGACAGAGATAATTCACCCCTCCACCTT. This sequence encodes CASGRDRDNSPLHL.

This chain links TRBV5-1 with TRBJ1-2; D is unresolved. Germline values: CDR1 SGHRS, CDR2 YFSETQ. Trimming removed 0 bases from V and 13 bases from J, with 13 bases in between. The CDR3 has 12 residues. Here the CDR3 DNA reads TGCGCCAGCAGCTTGGCGAGAGATGACTCCACCTTC. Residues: CASSLARDDSTF.

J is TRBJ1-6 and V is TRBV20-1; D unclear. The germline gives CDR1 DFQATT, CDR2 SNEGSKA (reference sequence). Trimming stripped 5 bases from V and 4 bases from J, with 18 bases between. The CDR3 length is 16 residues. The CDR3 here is CSAHDGGEEYNSPLHF. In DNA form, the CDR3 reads TGCAGTGCTCACGACGGCGGAGAAGAGTATAATTCACCCCTCCACTTT.